The clone carrying this TCR beta chain was detected only a few times. TCRbeta library preparation incorporated unique molecular identifiers. TCRdb re-called the PCR reads through MiXCR, storing one row per CDR3 protein. This table holds some 500,000 distinct CDR3 sequences, approximately 20% found once. These data belong to a study of T-cell reconstitution after alpha-beta-depleted transplantation in children. There are 14 residues in the CDR3. Germline V gene sequence: CDR1 WSHSY, CDR2 SAAADI. V gave up 2 bases and J gave up 9 bases; unmatched junction bases: 7. V is TRBV10-2 and J is TRBJ1-2, with TRBD1 matching 9 bases. This receptor was taken from a human donor who donated a stem cell graft to a child with acute lymphoblastic leukemia. The sample consisted of PBMCs from the stem cell graft donor, taken from the stem cell graft. The CDR3 sequence: CASSERTGATSYTF. As DNA, the CDR3 is TGCGCCAGCAGTGAGCGGACAGGGGCGACTAGCTACACCTTC.